The clone carrying this T cell receptor beta chain was found once. No antigen is known for it. This sample stems from a study of cytomegalovirus exposure and HLA in healthy donors. Study conclusions and caveats: Later analysis identified a missense DCLRE1C variant that was linked to TCR beta V- and J-gene trimming.

Deletions cut 3 bases from V and 7 bases from J, with 15 bases between. CDR1 and CDR2 (germline): LGHNA, YSLEER. The CDR3 is 14 residues long. The PCR contained 60 Vbeta and 13 Jbeta primers. Sequencing used immunoSEQ multiplex PCR; TCRdb keeps in-frame clones, though not all of them. The table lists some 140,000 clones, about 78% of them singletons. Sequenced sample: PBMCs. This chain joins TRBV4-3 and TRBJ2-5; no definite D call. The TCR originated in a man aged 50-59 years in good health and CMV-seropositive. This chain's CDR3 is CASSQELLLGTQYF. The CDR3 DNA reads as TGCGCCAGCAGCCAGGAGTTGCTTCTTGGGACCCAGTACTTC.